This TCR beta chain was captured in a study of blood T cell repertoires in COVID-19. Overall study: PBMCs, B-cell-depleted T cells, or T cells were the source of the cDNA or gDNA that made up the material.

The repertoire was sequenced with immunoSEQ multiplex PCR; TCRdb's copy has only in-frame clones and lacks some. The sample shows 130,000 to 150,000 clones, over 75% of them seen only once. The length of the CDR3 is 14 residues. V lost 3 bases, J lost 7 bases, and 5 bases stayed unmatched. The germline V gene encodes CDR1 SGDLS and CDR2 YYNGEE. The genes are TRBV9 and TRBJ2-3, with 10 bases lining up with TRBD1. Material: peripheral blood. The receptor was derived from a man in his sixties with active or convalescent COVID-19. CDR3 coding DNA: TGTGCCAGCAGCGCCGACAGGGGGCTTTATACGCAGTATTTT. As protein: CASSADRGLYTQYF. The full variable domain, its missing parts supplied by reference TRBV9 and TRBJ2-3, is DSGVTQTPKHLITATGQRVTLRCSPRSGDLSVYWYQQSLDQGLQFLIQYYNGEERAKGNILERFSAQQFPDLHSELNLSSLELGDSALYFCASSADRGLYTQYFGPGTRLTVL.